What follows are 16 T cell receptor beta chains derived from one specimen sequenced in a study of CD8 T cells in Susac syndrome (dated 2019 in TCRdb). The library was produced with the immunoSEQ multiplex PCR assay. RNA was extracted with the RNeasy kit and roughly 0.45 to 1 ug was reverse transcribed using random hexamers. TCRdb trimmed public reads at Q25 via fastp, called clones via MiXCR and kept in-frame beta chains. Each record represents a unique CDR3 protein, reported with the most common genes and DNA among its rows. The sample profile shows over 100,000 distinct CDR3 sequences; roughly 96% of them were found once. Roughly 0.096% of the sample is held by the ten biggest clonotypes. The sequenced sample was CD4+ T cells from PBMCs. The receptor set was obtained from a human donor in good health.

The chain links TRBV29-1 to TRBJ2-1; D is uncertain. V was pared by 3 bases and J by 1 base, with 10 bases between. This CDR3 region has 14 residues. The germline V gene has CDR1 SQVTM and CDR2 ANQGSEA. The DNA of the CDR3 is TGCAGCGTTGACGAGACAAATTCCTACAATGAGCAGTTCTTC. Its translation: CSVDETNSYNEQFF.

This sequence joins TRBV27 and TRBJ1-1, with 9 nucleotides matching TRBD1. Germline V gene lookup returns CDR1 MNHEY and CDR2 SMNVEV (reference sequence). The CDR3 runs to 14 residues. Germline trimming cut 4 bases from V and 5 bases from J; bases unmatched to any gene: 5. This CDR3 is CASSWGQGKTEAFF. The CDR3, as DNA: TGTGCCAGCAGTTGGGGACAGGGTAAAACTGAAGCTTTCTTT.

The V and J genes are TRBV2 and TRBJ2-1; TRBD2 aligns across 10 bases. Germline values: CDR1 SNHLY, CDR2 FYNNEI. With 5 bases clipped from V and 8 bases from J, the junction kept 9 bases outside the gene matches. The CDR3 is 15 residues long. Here the CDR3 DNA reads TGTGCCAGCAGTAGGGGGCTAGCGGGAGCGTATGAGCAGTTCTTC. Translated: CASSRGLAGAYEQFF.

The rearrangement links TRBV5-1 to TRBJ2-6, with D possibly matching TRBD1 (5 bases). Looked up from germline, CDR1 is SGHRS and CDR2 is YFSETQ. The CDR3 consists of 17 residues. V was shortened by 1 base and J by 1 base, with 12 bases between the two germline ends. For the CDR3, the DNA is TGCGCCAGCAGCTTGTACCAGGGAACTTCTGGGGCCAACGTCCTGACTTTC. This encodes CASSLYQGTSGANVLTF.

The V gene is TRBV12-3 or TRBV12-4, the J gene TRBJ2-1; no clear D gene. The CDR3 is made up of 11 amino acids. V was pared by 2 bases and J by 5 bases, with 1 base between. The chain's CDR3 is CASSLHNEQFF. In DNA, the CDR3 is TGTGCCAGCAGTTTACACAATGAGCAGTTCTTC.

The chain uses TRBV7-3 and TRBJ2-3; 13 bases agree with TRBD2. In germline, CDR1 is SGHTA, CDR2 FQGTGA. J lost 1 base, V lost 5 bases, and 6 bases had no gene match. This CDR3 contains 17 residues. CDR3 nucleotides: TGTGCCAGCAGCCGCGGACTAGCGGGGGCCGGCACAGATACGCAGTATTTT. Translation: CASSRGLAGAGTDTQYF. Combining the CDR3 with reference TRBV7-3 and TRBJ2-3 gives the whole variable domain GAGVSQTPSNKVTEKGKYVELRCDPISGHTALYWYRQSLGQGPEFLIYFQGTGAADDSGLPNDRFFAVRPEGSVSTLKIQRTERGDSAVYLCASSRGLAGAGTDTQYFGPGTRLTVL.

The CDR3 region has the DNA TGTGCCAGCAGTGGCGGGACGGAAACTTTTGGCCAGCCCCAGCATTTT. Amino acid sequence: CASSGGTETFGQPQHF. The rearrangement joins TRBV6-1 to TRBJ1-5; tentative D call: TRBD1 (5 bases). Germline V CDR1 and CDR2: MNHNS, SASEGT. This CDR3 spans 16 amino acids. The germline V and J ends were trimmed by 4 bases and 7 bases, with 20 bases remaining between them.

The chain combines TRBV4-2 with TRBJ2-7, with D uncertain. The CDR3 covers 13 residues. V dropped 0 bases and J dropped 4 bases, with 7 bases sitting between them. Germline loops: CDR1 LGHNA, CDR2 YNFKEQ. CDR3 DNA sequence: TGTGCCAGCAGCCAAGAAGTGGCGTACGAGCAGTACTTC. It yields the protein CASSQEVAYEQYF.

This clonotype was observed a single time. The rearrangement joins TRBV30 to TRBJ1-5; 7 bases are a match to TRBD1. V shed 2 bases, J shed 5 bases, and the junction held 3 bases outside the gene matches. Germline V lookup: CDR1 GTSNPN, CDR2 SVGIG (reference sequence). The CDR3 spans 13 residues. The CDR3 nucleotides read TGTGCCTGGAGTCAGGGGGGTGATCAGCCCCAGCATTTT. Amino acid sequence: CAWSQGGDQPQHF.

The V and J genes are TRBV29-1 and TRBJ1-1, with D perhaps matching TRBD1 (5 bases). Deletions cut 4 bases from V and 6 bases from J, with 15 bases between. The CDR3 runs to 13 residues. Germline lookup yields CDR1 SQVTM and CDR2 ANQGSEA. The CDR3 loop is CSVGGHPGSEAFF. In nucleotides, the CDR3 is TGCAGCGTTGGGGGCCACCCCGGCTCTGAAGCTTTCTTT.

This clonotype appeared a single time. The V gene is TRBV29-1, the J gene TRBJ2-6, with a weak D call TRBD1 (6 bases). This CDR3 is built from 15 residues. The V end lost 8 bases, the J end lost 4 bases, and 18 bases lay between the germline ends. The germline CDR1 and CDR2 sequences are SQVTM and ANQGSEA. The CDR3 DNA sequence: TGCAGCTATGATTGGACAGACTCCGGGGCCAACGTCCTGACTTTC. It encodes CSYDWTDSGANVLTF.

This clonotype was counted once. The chain combines TRBV7-2 with TRBJ2-7, with 7 bases matching TRBD2. V lost 2 bases to trimming and J lost 5 bases; unmatched junction nucleotides: 15. Per the germline V gene, CDR1 is SGHTA and CDR2 is FQGNSA. This CDR3 comprises 17 residues. The CDR3 sequence is CASSLQPAGAGNNEQYF. Here the CDR3 DNA reads TGTGCCAGCAGCTTACAACCGGCGGGAGCTGGGAACAACGAGCAGTACTTC.

The V gene is TRBV6-5, the J gene TRBJ2-2; D possibly uses TRBD1 or TRBD2 (5 bases each). This CDR3 is 14 amino acids long. Germline lookup yields CDR1 MNHEY and CDR2 SVGAGI. Between the trimmed V and J ends, which lost 8 bases and 2 bases, there was a span of 12 bases. The CDR3, as DNA: TGTGCCAGCTCGAGGGACCCAAACACCGGGGAGCTGTTTTTT. This sequence encodes CASSRDPNTGELFF.

The chain is built from TRBV5-1 and TRBJ2-5; no clear D. The length of the CDR3 is 12 residues. Trimming cost V 4 bases and J 2 bases, with 6 bases left between them. Looked up from germline, CDR1 is SGHRS and CDR2 is YFSETQ. The CDR3 region has the DNA TGCGCCAGCAGCGACAATCAAGAGACCCAGTACTTC. Translating gives CASSDNQETQYF.

The CDR3: CASSDPGTSRYNEQFF. DNA for the CDR3: TGTGCCAGCAGTGACCCCGGGACTAGCAGATACAATGAGCAGTTCTTC. The chain has TRBV12-3 or TRBV12-4 and TRBJ2-1; 9 positions agree with TRBD2. The ends lost 5 bases at V and 4 bases at J; junction bases unmatched: 9. The CDR3 sequence is 16 residues long.

The rearrangement uses TRBV23-1 and TRBJ2-7, with D unresolved. TRBV23-1 is an ORF; its function is uncertain. Trimming stripped 0 bases from V and 1 base from J, with 7 bases between. The CDR3 loop spans 14 amino acids. The CDR3 DNA follows: TGCGCCAGCAGTCAATCGTCCTTTTCCTACGAGCAGTACTTC. It is translated as CASSQSSFSYEQYF.